The sequence of this T cell receptor (beta chain) was determined in a study of T-cell reconstitution after alpha-beta-depleted transplantation in children. Preparation of the TCRbeta library involved a method that used unique molecular identifiers. From the PCR reads, TCRdb called clonotypes with MiXCR, one entry per CDR3 protein. The sample includes roughly 790,000 distinct CDR3 sequences, under 20% of them seen just once. CDR1 is SGHDT and CDR2 is YYEEEE in the germline V gene. Between the trimmed V and J ends, which lost 7 bases and 4 bases, there was a span of 20 bases. The CDR3 spans 15 residues. This clonotype turned up a few times.

The receptor comes from a male patient aged 10 to 17 who had a stem cell transplant for acute lymphoblastic leukemia, so the T cells may come from the graft donor. Sample: PBMCs, mostly from graft donor cells, taken 360 days after TCRalphabeta/CD19-depleted stem cell transplant. This chain connects TRBV5-6 to TRBJ1-1; no clear D. CDR3 in DNA: TGTGCCAGCGGTAAATTAGGAGGTTTGATCACTGAAGCTTTCTTT. This codes for CASGKLGGLITEAFF.